The present entry profiles one T cell receptor (beta chain) with its context. What this receptor recognizes is not known. Base qualities are missing; no much larger clone stands one base away. V is pruned by 5 bases and J by 4 bases, leaving 4 bases of the junction without a gene match. CDR3 length: 15 amino acids, cysteine to phenylalanine. Just CDR3 DNA is preserved here, 45 bases in frame from base 1. CDR1 and CDR2, looked up from the germline V gene (reference sequence), are MNHEY and SMNVEV. This sample was taken from a study of shared clonotypes between healthy human individuals (TCRdb year 2020). For the study in its entirety: The cohort included a few men and a couple of women between 18 and 49 years of age. For each donor, three plates each were used for CD4 naive and CD4 memory, two plates were used for CD8 naive, and one plate was used for CD8 memory. To estimate repertoire size and how much clonotype sharing occurs between individuals, the study deeply sequenced the blood TCR repertoires of about five healthy adults. To increase sequencing depth and limit assay-specific biases, TCR repertoire library preparation and sequencing were carried out by different laboratories using diverse techniques. Per donor, leukapheresis produced somewhere between about 0.94 and 8.9 billion PBMCs. What the work shows at the level of the full study, not this receptor alone: Compared with non-shared clonotypes, clonotypes shared by all four sorted-subset donors had higher generation probabilities. Sampling was limited to blood, and TCR repertoires in tissue likely differ from TCR repertoires in blood. Sharing across a few donors was observed for roughly 5.4% of naive CD4, 3.5% of naive CD8, over 2% of memory CD4, and over 0.3% of memory CD8 clonotypes. Based on pairwise subsampling, the degree of clonotype sharing among donors was expected to be affected by sequencing depth. Incomplete sequencing was indicated by rarefaction of sorted-subset datasets, despite the large sequencing depth. Estimated clonotype richness was generally larger for naive than for memory subsets. Because the study included only a small number of donors, the genetic and exposure-history diversity represented was limited.

Using the deep immunoSEQ assay, TCR CDR3 regions were amplified from genomic DNA by multiplex PCR. Genomic DNA extracted from each cell subset was distributed evenly over all wells of several immunoSEQ 96-well plates, and each plate served as one replicate. For sorted subsets, about 220 ng of genomic DNA, equivalent to some 30,000 T cell genomes, went into each replicate PCR. Purified libraries were quantified with a Qubit 3.0 fluorometer, sized on a Bioanalyzer 2100, and re-quantified with the KAPA Library Quantification kit. A separate single-read 150-cycle Illumina NextSeq 550 flow cell was used to sequence each immunoSEQ 96-well plate. Per the authors' processing: Because the immunoSEQ output included only junctional sequences and no quality scores, the filtering could not be the same as the filtering used for full-length reads. To assign V/J genes and CDR3, sequences were annotated using PyIR, a Python wrapper for IgBLAST v1.9, with IMGT germline references. Reads with weak V/J assignments (E-value above 1e-6), missing CDR3, stop codons, out-of-frame junctions, or ambiguous translated residues were removed. A V3J clonotype was defined by an identical inferred V gene, J gene, and CDR3 amino acid sequence. Percentage overlap between repertoires was computed as shared unique clonotypes divided by the size of the smaller repertoire. Richness of each repertoire was evaluated using RTK rarefaction, the Chao1 estimator, and Recon v2.1 estimates of unobserved clonotypes. Generation probabilities were computed with OLGA for all TCRbeta clonotypes obtained by the gDNA method from several donors. What TCRdb holds here is the immuneACCESS table cut down to in-frame rearrangements. Part of the clones is not present; checked against another copy, under half of the missing clones reflect an unresolved V gene, and the others are unexplained. The D gene and trimming were derived from the DNA, and the V and J assignments and clone size from that table. The table for this sample lists 2,500,000 or so clones; 80% to 95% of them were counted only once. The leading ten clones occupy roughly 0.39% of the sample.

The donors were healthy, HIV-negative adults with no recently reported acute infections or vaccinations. Every donor was a Caucasian adult living in Nashville, Tennessee, USA. Magnetic negative selection was used to enrich CD4+ T cells, after which naive cells were positively selected on CD45RA and the negative fraction became the memory subset. After blood collection by leukapheresis, PBMCs were isolated using Ficoll-Histopaque density gradient centrifugation and then cryopreserved in the vapor phase of liquid nitrogen. Analytical flow cytometry was used to check the purity and quantity of each magnetically sorted T cell population. From each sorted fraction, genomic DNA was isolated and quantified by UV absorbance on a Nanodrop 2000c.

The chain is encoded by TRBV27 joined to TRBJ2-3; the junction holds 12 bases that match TRBD2. This sequence was found in a man younger than 35 in good health. Some clones in this sample may be carry-over from other donors' samples. Sequencing was done on a sample of naive CD4+ T cells from PBMCs. In the paper's terms, the cell subset or site label means: CD45RA+ positively selected. CDR3 region: CASSPTSGRSDTQYF. The sequenced DNA is TGTGCCAGCAGTCCGACTAGCGGGAGATCAGATACGCAGTATTTT.